The 15 T cell receptor beta chains below all came from one sample that was sequenced in a study of T cells expressing NK-cell markers. TCRdb reprocessed the 5' RACE reads, with one entry per CDR3 protein and no DNA. The specimen's table records about 170,000 distinct CDR3 sequences. What was sequenced was blood T cells: a sorted CD56 or NKG2C T cell subset, CD4+ or CD8+ T cells, or bulk PBMC T cells (not recorded which). These TCRs come from a man aged 18-69 years in good health.

The rearrangement links TRBV15 to TRBJ2-7; TCRdb's assignment of TRBD1 cannot be checked, as there is no DNA. CDR1 and CDR2 from the germline V gene are LNHNV and YYDKDF (reference sequence). This CDR3 contains 16 residues. The CDR3 spells CATSRSAAGASYEQYF.

The CDR3: CATSRVSPGKETQYF. The chain recombines TRBV15 with TRBJ2-5; there is no DNA to check the TCRdb D call of TRBD1. CDR3 length equals 15 residues. Looked up from germline, CDR1 is LNHNV and CDR2 is YYDKDF (reference sequence). Full variable domain (outside the CDR3, taken from reference TRBV15 and TRBJ2-5): DAMVIQNPRYQVTQFGKPVTLSCSQTLNHNVMYWYQQKSSQAPKLLFHYYDKDFNNEADTPDNFQSRRPNTSFCFLDIRSPGLGDTAMYLCATSRVSPGKETQYFGPGTRLLVL.

The rearrangement joins TRBV12-3 or TRBV12-4 to TRBJ2-3; TCRdb's D call, TRBD2, is unchecked because there is no DNA. The CDR3 loop spans 16 amino acids. The CDR3 is CASSPLRFGGADTQYF.

The J gene is TRBJ2-3, the V gene TRBV6-2 or TRBV6-3. Germline assignment: CDR1 MNHEY and CDR2 SVGEGT. The CDR3 extends over 14 amino acids. CDR3 residues: CASSLSTSGDTQYF.

V and J are TRBV6-5 and TRBJ1-1. The CDR3 is 14 residues long. Germline V gene data show CDR1 as MNHEY and CDR2 as SVGAGI. The CDR3: CASSYSRADTEAFF.

The chain employs TRBV7-9 and TRBJ2-2; TCRdb gives TRBD1 as the D gene, but with no DNA this cannot be confirmed. In germline, CDR1 is SEHNR, CDR2 FQNEAQ (reference sequence). CDR3 size: 17 residues. CDR3 sequence reads: CASNPGVRVFNTGELFF.

The chain employs TRBV7-9 and TRBJ1-4; TCRdb designates TRBD1, a call that cannot be tested without DNA. The CDR3 totals 16 residues. Germline V CDR1 and CDR2: SEHNR, FQNEAQ (reference sequence). CDR3 sequence reads: CASSPTFPGTNEKLFF.

This chain uses TRBV20-1 with TRBJ1-6; with no DNA, the TCRdb D assignment of TRBD1 cannot be verified. The CDR3 is 15 amino acids. The germline V gene has CDR1 DFQATT and CDR2 SNEGSKA (reference sequence). The CDR3 loop is CSAPDRGLNNSPLHF.

CDR3 in amino acids: CASSLYGQGANEQFF. This chain links TRBV7-2 with TRBJ2-1; TCRdb indicates TRBD1, and absent DNA this call remains unverified. Germline V gene sequence: CDR1 SGHTA, CDR2 FQGNSA. CDR3 length: 15 amino acids. Full variable domain (missing parts from reference TRBV7-2 and TRBJ2-1): GAGVSQSPSNKVTEKGKDVELRCDPISGHTALYWYRQSLGQGLEFLIYFQGNSAPDKSGLPSDRFSAERTGGSVSTLTIQRTQQEDSAVYLCASSLYGQGANEQFFGPGTRLTVL.

This chain uses TRBV12-3 or TRBV12-4 with TRBJ2-4; TCRdb picks TRBD1, but there is no DNA to check that call. CDR3 length equals 14 residues. CDR3 in amino acids: CASSLAGAENIQYF.

The V call is TRBV13, the J call TRBJ1-4; TCRdb picks TRBD1, but there is no DNA to check that call. The germline gives CDR1 PRHDT, CDR2 FYEKMQ (reference sequence). This CDR3 is built from 14 residues. CDR3 in amino acids: CASSWGQGREKLFF.

The V gene is TRBV12-3 or TRBV12-4, the J gene TRBJ2-5. The CDR3 has 13 amino acids. CDR3 residues: CASSLGSEETQYF.

This chain connects TRBV3-1 to TRBJ2-7. Germline CDR1 and CDR2: LGHDT and YNNKEL (reference sequence). This CDR3 comprises 14 residues. The CDR3 here is CASSGAQSSYEQYF.

The chain recombines TRBV7-9 with TRBJ1-1. The CDR3 runs 15 residues. Germline loops: CDR1 SEHNR, CDR2 FQNEAQ (reference sequence). The CDR3 sequence: CASSQRDGYGTEAFF.

J is TRBJ2-7 and V is TRBV3-1; TCRdb's D call, TRBD1, is unchecked because there is no DNA. This CDR3 has 14 amino acids. Germline V gene data show CDR1 as LGHDT and CDR2 as YNNKEL (reference sequence). CDR3 sequence: CASSPQGASYEQYF.